A single sample is the source of the 17 T cell receptor beta chains below, sequenced in a study of monozygotic twins with cystic fibrosis. Measured with immunoSEQ multiplex PCR; TCRdb has only the in-frame clones, and not every one. The sample consists of tens of thousands of clones, roughly 97% of them appearing once. Input material: blood. The receptor source for this set is a girl aged 2-10 years with cystic fibrosis.

The chain carries TRBV25-1 and TRBJ2-7; D is perhaps TRBD1 (6 bases). V lost 1 base and J lost 6, with 16 bases in between. From germline, CDR1 is MGHDK and CDR2 SYGVNS. The CDR3 is 15 amino acids. CDR3 nucleotides: TGTGCCAGCAGTGAATTTCTTCAGGGGATGAGCGAGCAGTACTTC. Encoded protein: CASSEFLQGMSEQYF.

The rearrangement uses TRBV28 and TRBJ1-5; unclear D gene. Germline V CDR1 and CDR2: MDHEN, SYDVKM. There are 14 residues in the CDR3. Trimming pared 11 bases from V and 3 bases from J, leaving 17 bases between. CDR3 bases: TGTGCCCACTCAAGACTGATTACCAATCAGCCCCAGCATTTT. It is translated as CAHSRLITNQPQHF.

J is TRBJ1-1 and V is TRBV6-6, with 8 positions matching TRBD1. With 1 base clipped from V and 4 bases from J, the junction kept 5 bases outside the gene matches. Germline V lookup: CDR1 MNHNY, CDR2 SVGAGI (reference sequence). The CDR3 is 15 amino acids. As DNA, the CDR3 is TGTGCCAGCAGTTACTTGTTACAGGGGGGCACTGAAGCTTTCTTT. The encoded protein is CASSYLLQGGTEAFF.

The V gene is TRBV9, the J gene TRBJ1-1, with TRBD1 as a possible D gene (6 bases). Germline V gene data show CDR1 as SGDLS and CDR2 as YYNGEE. The length of the CDR3 is 14 residues. The V end was cut by 4 bases, the J end by 1 base, with 11 bases between. The CDR3 nucleotides are TGTGCCAGCAGCCCTCAGGGGAAGAACACTGAAGCTTTCTTT. Translated, it gives CASSPQGKNTEAFF.

V is TRBV19 and J is TRBJ1-5; perhaps TRBD1 as D (6 bases). CDR1 is LNHDA and CDR2 is SQIVND in the germline V gene (reference sequence). The V end was cut by 6 bases, the J end by 3 bases, with 12 bases between. This CDR3 region has 14 residues. In DNA form, the CDR3 reads TGTGCCAGTAGCCCTGGACAGAACAATCAGCCCCAGCATTTT. It encodes CASSPGQNNQPQHF.

The chain uses TRBV15 and TRBJ2-3, with no clear D. The germline CDR1 and CDR2 sequences are LNHNV and YYDKDF (reference sequence). The CDR3 has 14 amino acids. Trimming shortened V by 0 bases and J by 3 bases, and 7 bases separated the two germline ends. CDR3 coding DNA: TGTGCCACCAGCAGAGATCCCGGGACAGATACGCAGTATTTT. Translation: CATSRDPGTDTQYF. The whole variable domain, filled in from reference TRBV15 and TRBJ2-3, reads DAMVIQNPRYQVTQFGKPVTLSCSQTLNHNVMYWYQQKSSQAPKLLFHYYDKDFNNEADTPDNFQSRRPNTSFCFLDIRSPGLGDTAMYLCATSRDPGTDTQYFGPGTRLTVL.

The gene calls are TRBV6-5 and TRBJ2-7, with TRBD2 identical over 11 bases. This CDR3 has 15 amino acids. V shed 5 bases, J shed 2 bases, and the junction held 5 bases outside the gene matches. Germline values: CDR1 MNHEY, CDR2 SVGAGI. CDR3 in amino acids: CASSPRLAGPYEQYF. The DNA of the CDR3 is TGTGCCAGCAGTCCCAGACTAGCGGGGCCCTACGAGCAGTACTTC.

CDR3 bases: TGTGCCAGTAGTATAGTACTAGCGGTTCGGCAGTTCTTC. It codes for CASSIVLAVRQFF. The chain joins TRBV19 to TRBJ2-1, with 8 bases fitting TRBD2. CDR3 length equals 13 residues. J gave up 12 bases and V 1 base, and 5 bases lay outside the gene matches. The germline gives CDR1 LNHDA, CDR2 SQIVND (reference sequence).

This clone was observed a single time. V gene TRBV19 combines with J gene TRBJ2-7, with D hard to call. Germline loops: CDR1 LNHDA, CDR2 SQIVND (reference sequence). V lost 1 base to trimming and J lost 1 base, with 8 bases between them. This CDR3 has 14 amino acids. CDR3 DNA sequence: TGTGCCAGTAGTATAGTTGTCCCTTCCTACGAGCAGTACTTC. Protein: CASSIVVPSYEQYF.

This rearrangement joins TRBV27 to TRBJ2-2; TRBD1 agrees at 7 bases. This CDR3 comprises 17 residues. Germline V gene lookup returns CDR1 MNHEY and CDR2 SMNVEV (reference sequence). V lost 4 bases and J lost 0; bases outside the gene matches: 8. The CDR3 DNA reads as TGTGCCAGCAGTTACACTAAACAGGGGACGAACACCGGGGAGCTGTTTTTT. This translates into CASSYTKQGTNTGELFF.

This chain uses TRBV10-3 with TRBJ1-2; D may be TRBD1 (6 bases). V dropped 3 bases and J dropped 5 bases, with 10 bases sitting between them. Germline loops: CDR1 ENHRY, CDR2 SYGVKD. The CDR3 contains 13 residues. CDR3 protein: CAISDRGSYGYTF. As DNA, the CDR3 is TGTGCCATCAGTGACAGGGGATCATATGGCTACACCTTC.

J is TRBJ1-2 and V is TRBV25-1; D is possibly TRBD1 (6 bases). V lost 0 bases, J lost 4 bases, and 18 bases lay in between. The CDR3 sequence is 17 residues long. The germline V gene has CDR1 MGHDK and CDR2 SYGVNS. The CDR3 sequence: CASSEYLDSLKSYGYTF. In nucleotides, the CDR3 is TGTGCCAGCAGTGAATACTTGGACAGCCTGAAAAGCTATGGCTACACCTTC.

The J gene is TRBJ1-3, the V gene TRBV5-1, with unresolved D. CDR3 size: 16 residues. V was shortened by 4 bases and J by 2 bases, with 16 bases between the two germline ends. Germline-derived CDR1 and CDR2 are SGHRS and YFSETQ. DNA of the CDR3: TGCGCCAGCAGCCTTAACGTAGCCAACCCTGGAAACACCATATATTTT. It yields the protein CASSLNVANPGNTIYF.

V is TRBV5-1 and J is TRBJ1-1; 10 bases are a match to TRBD1. Trimming at V came to 3 bases and at J to 7 bases, leaving 12 bases not matched to a gene. Germline V CDR1 and CDR2: SGHRS, YFSETQ. The CDR3 length is 16 residues. The CDR3 is CASSSVSTGGRLEAFF. CDR3 coding DNA: TGCGCCAGCAGCTCCGTATCGACAGGGGGCCGTCTTGAAGCTTTCTTT.

The chain links TRBV6-1 to TRBJ1-4; TRBD1 might be the D (5 bases). CDR1 MNHNS and CDR2 SASEGT come from the germline V gene. The V end lost 4 bases, the J end lost 2 bases, and 17 bases lay between the germline ends. The CDR3 consists of 17 residues. The CDR3 spells CASSVDRGKSTNEKLFF. CDR3 coding DNA: TGTGCCAGCAGTGTAGACCGGGGGAAGTCGACTAATGAAAAACTGTTTTTT.

The chain recombines TRBV27 with TRBJ1-5; D not resolved. V lost 4 bases to trimming and J lost 7 bases, with 11 bases between them. The CDR3 consists of 13 residues. CDR1 is MNHEY, CDR2 SMNVEV, per germline (reference sequence). This chain's CDR3 is CASSSSRRQPQHF. The CDR3 DNA is TGTGCCAGCAGTTCGAGTCGGCGGCAGCCCCAGCATTTT.

CDR3 loop: CASSEQSGRSYEQYF. In DNA, the CDR3 is TGTGCCAGCAGTGAACAAAGCGGGAGATCCTACGAGCAGTACTTC. The rearrangement uses TRBV25-1 and TRBJ2-7; 8 positions agree with TRBD2. Trimming at V came to 2 bases and at J to 1 base, leaving 4 bases not matched to a gene. This CDR3 has 15 amino acids. CDR1 MGHDK and CDR2 SYGVNS come from the germline V gene.